This record looks at one TCR beta chain sequence and its context. This specimen comes from a study of blood T cell repertoires in COVID-19. Study context: Italy, Spain and the United States were the sources of the convalescent and acute COVID-19 samples. Nucleic acid was either cDNA or gDNA, and it came from T cells, B-cell-depleted T cells, or PBMCs.

Methods used by the authors: From reference gene primer amplification, estimates of nucleated cell counts were derived. Here immunoSEQ multiplex PCR was the method, and the copy in TCRdb shows in-frame clones only, minus some. V and J calls and clone size are copied from that table; D and trimming were computed from the DNA. The sample lists roughly 40,000 clones; over 70% were seen once. The source material was peripheral blood. The receptor's source is an elderly woman with active or convalescent COVID-19.

CDR3 DNA: TGTGCCAGCAGCTTAATCTCGACCGGGGAGCTGTTTTTT. It yields the protein CASSLISTGELFF. The gene calls are TRBV7-3 and TRBJ2-2; D gene unclear. V was pared by 1 base and J by 5 bases, with 5 bases between. The CDR3 totals 13 residues. From germline, CDR1 is SGHTA and CDR2 FQGTGA.